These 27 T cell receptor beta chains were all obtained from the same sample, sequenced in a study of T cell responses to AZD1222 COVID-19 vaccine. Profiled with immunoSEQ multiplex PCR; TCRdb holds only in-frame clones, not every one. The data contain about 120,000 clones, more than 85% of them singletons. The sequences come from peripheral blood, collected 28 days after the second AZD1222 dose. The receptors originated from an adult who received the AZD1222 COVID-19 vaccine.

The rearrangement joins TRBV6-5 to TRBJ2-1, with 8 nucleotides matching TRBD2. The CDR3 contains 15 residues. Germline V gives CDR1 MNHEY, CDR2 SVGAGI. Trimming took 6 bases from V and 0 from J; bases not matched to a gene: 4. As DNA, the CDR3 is TGTGCCAGCAGCCCCACTAGCGGCTCCTACAATGAGCAGTTCTTC. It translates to CASSPTSGSYNEQFF.

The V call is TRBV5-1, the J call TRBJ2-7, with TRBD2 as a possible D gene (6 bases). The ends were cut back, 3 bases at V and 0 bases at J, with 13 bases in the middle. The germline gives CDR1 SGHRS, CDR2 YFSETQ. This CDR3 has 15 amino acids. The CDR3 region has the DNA TGCGCCAGCAGCTGGGGGGACGGGAGCTCCTACGAGCAGTACTTC. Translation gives CASSWGDGSSYEQYF.

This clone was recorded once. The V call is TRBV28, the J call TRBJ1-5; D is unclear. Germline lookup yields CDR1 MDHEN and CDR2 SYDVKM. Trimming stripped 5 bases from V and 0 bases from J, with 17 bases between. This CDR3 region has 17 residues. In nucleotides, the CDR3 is TGTGCCAGCAGTGGGATTAGGTGGGGTCCTAGCAATCAGCCCCAGCATTTT. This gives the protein CASSGIRWGPSNQPQHF. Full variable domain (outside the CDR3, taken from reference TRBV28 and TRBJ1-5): DVKVTQSSRYLVKRTGEKVFLECVQDMDHENMFWYRQDPGLGLRLIYFSYDVKMKEKGDIPEGYSVSREKKERFSLILESASTNQTSMYLCASSGIRWGPSNQPQHFGDGTRLSIL.

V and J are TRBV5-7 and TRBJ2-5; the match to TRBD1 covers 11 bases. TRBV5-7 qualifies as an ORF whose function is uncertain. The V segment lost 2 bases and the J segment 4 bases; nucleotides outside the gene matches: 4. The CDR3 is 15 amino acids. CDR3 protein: CASSFGTGGLETQYF. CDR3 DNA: TGTGCCAGCAGCTTCGGGACAGGGGGTTTAGAGACCCAGTACTTC.

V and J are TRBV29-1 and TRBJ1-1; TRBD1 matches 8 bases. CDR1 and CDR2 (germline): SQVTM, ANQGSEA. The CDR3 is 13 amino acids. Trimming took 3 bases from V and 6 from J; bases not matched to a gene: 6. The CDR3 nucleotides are TGCAGCGTTGACTTCCAGGGGGCGGCTGAAGCTTTCTTT. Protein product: CSVDFQGAAEAFF. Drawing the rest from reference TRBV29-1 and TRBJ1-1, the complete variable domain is SAVISQKPSRDICQRGTSLTIQCQVDSQVTMMFWYRQQPGQSLTLIATANQGSEATYESGFVIDKFPISRPNLTFSTLTVSNMSPEDSSIYLCSVDFQGAAEAFFGQGTRLTVV.

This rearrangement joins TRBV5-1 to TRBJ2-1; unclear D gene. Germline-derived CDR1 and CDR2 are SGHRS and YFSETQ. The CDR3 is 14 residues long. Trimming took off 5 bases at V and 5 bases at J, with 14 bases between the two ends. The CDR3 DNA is TGCGCCAGCAGTTTCTCCTGGACCAACAATGAGCAGTTCTTC. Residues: CASSFSWTNNEQFF.

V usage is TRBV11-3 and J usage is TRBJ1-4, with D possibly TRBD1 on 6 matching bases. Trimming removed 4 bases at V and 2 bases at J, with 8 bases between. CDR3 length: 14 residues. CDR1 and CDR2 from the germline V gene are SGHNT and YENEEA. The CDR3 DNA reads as TGTGCCAGCAGCTCAACAGGGACTAATGAAAAACTGTTTTTT. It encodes CASSSTGTNEKLFF.

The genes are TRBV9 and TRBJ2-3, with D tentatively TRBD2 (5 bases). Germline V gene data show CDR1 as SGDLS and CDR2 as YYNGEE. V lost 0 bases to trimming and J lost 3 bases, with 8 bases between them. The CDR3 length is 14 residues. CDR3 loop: CASSVVLATDTQYF. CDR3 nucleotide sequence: TGTGCCAGCAGCGTAGTTTTAGCGACAGATACGCAGTATTTT.

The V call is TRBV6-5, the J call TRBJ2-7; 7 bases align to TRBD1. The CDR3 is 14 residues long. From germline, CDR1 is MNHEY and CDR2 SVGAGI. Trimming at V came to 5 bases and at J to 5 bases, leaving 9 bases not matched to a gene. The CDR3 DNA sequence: TGTGCCAGCAGTCGAATGACAGGGTCCGACGAGCAGTACTTC. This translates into CASSRMTGSDEQYF.

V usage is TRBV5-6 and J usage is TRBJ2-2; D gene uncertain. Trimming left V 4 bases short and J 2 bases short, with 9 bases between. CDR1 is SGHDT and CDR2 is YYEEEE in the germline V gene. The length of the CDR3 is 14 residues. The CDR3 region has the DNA TGTGCCAGCAGCCCAACGAGAAACACCGGGGAGCTGTTTTTT. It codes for CASSPTRNTGELFF.

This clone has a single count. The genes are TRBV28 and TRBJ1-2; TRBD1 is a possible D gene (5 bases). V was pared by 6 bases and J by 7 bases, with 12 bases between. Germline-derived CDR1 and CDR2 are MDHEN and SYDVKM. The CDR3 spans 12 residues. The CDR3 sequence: CASSLGVGGYTF. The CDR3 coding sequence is TGTGCCAGCAGCTTGGGGGTGGGTGGCTACACCTTC.

The CDR3 loop is CASSQDHTGPYNEQFF. CDR3 bases: TGTGCCAGCAGCCAAGATCACACAGGGCCCTACAATGAGCAGTTCTTC. J is TRBJ2-1 and V is TRBV14, with D possibly matching TRBD1 (6 bases). The germline V gene has CDR1 SGHDN and CDR2 FVKESK. This CDR3 has 16 amino acids. With 0 bases removed from V and 2 bases from J, the gap between germline ends came to 11 bases.

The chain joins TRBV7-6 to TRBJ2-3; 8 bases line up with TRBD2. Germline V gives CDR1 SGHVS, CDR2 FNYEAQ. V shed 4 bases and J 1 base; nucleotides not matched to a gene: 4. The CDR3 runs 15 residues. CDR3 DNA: TGTGCCAGCAGCTCACTAGCGGAGGGCACAGATACGCAGTATTTT. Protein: CASSSLAEGTDTQYF.

CDR3 in amino acids: CASSRLPTATTNEKLFF. CDR3 coding DNA: TGTGCCAGTAGTAGACTTCCGACAGCAACAACTAATGAAAAACTGTTTTTT. V and J are TRBV19 and TRBJ1-4; maybe TRBD1 (5 bases). V lost 4 bases and J 0 bases, leaving 15 bases between the germline ends. The CDR3 loop spans 17 amino acids. Germline assignment: CDR1 LNHDA and CDR2 SQIVND (reference sequence).

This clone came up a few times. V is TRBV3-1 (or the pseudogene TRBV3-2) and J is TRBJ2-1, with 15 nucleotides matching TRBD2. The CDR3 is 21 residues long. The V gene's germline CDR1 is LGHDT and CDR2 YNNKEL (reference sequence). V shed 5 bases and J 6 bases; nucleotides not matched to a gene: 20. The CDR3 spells CASSSRSPGLAGGWALNEQFF. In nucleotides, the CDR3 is TGTGCCAGCAGCTCCCGATCTCCGGGACTAGCGGGGGGCTGGGCTCTCAATGAGCAGTTCTTC.

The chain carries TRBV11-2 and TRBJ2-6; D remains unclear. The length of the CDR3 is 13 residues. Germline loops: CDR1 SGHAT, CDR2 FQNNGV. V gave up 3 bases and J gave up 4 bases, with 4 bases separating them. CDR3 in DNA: TGTGCCAGCAGCTTCTCCGGGGCCAACGTCCTGACTTTC. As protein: CASSFSGANVLTF. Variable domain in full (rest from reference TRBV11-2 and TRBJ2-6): EAGVAQSPRYKIIEKRQSVAFWCNPISGHATLYWYQQILGQGPKLLIQFQNNGVVDDSQLPKDRFSAERLKGVDSTLKIQPAKLEDSAVYLCASSFSGANVLTFGAGSRLTVL.

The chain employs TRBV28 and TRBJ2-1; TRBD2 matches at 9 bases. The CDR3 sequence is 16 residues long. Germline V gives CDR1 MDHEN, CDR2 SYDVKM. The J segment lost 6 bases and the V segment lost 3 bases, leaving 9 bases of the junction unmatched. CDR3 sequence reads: CASSLLAGSVSNEQFF. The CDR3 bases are TGTGCCAGCAGTTTGCTAGCGGGATCTGTCTCCAATGAGCAGTTCTTC. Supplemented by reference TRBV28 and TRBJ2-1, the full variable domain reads DVKVTQSSRYLVKRTGEKVFLECVQDMDHENMFWYRQDPGLGLRLIYFSYDVKMKEKGDIPEGYSVSREKKERFSLILESASTNQTSMYLCASSLLAGSVSNEQFFGPGTRLTVL.

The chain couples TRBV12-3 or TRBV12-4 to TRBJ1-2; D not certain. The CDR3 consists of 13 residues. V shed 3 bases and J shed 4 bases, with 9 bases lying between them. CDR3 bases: TGTGCCAGCAGTTTTTCACCATTCTATGGCTACACCTTC. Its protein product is CASSFSPFYGYTF.

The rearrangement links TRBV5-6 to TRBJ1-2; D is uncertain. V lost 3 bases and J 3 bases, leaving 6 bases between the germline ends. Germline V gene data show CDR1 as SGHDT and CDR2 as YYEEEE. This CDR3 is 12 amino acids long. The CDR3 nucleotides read TGTGCCAGCAGCTCGGGAGACTATGGCTACACCTTC. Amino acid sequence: CASSSGDYGYTF.

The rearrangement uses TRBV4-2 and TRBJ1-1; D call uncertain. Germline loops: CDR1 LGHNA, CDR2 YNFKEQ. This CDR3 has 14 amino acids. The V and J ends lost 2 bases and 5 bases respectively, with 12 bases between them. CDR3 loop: CASSQLLRRTEAFF. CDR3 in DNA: TGTGCCAGCAGCCAACTTCTTAGACGGACTGAAGCTTTCTTT.

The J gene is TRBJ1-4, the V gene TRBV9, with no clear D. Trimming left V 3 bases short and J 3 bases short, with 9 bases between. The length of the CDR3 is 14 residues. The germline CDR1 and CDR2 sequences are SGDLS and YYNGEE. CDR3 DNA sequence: TGTGCCAGCAGCGACGGGGAGTCTAATGAAAAACTGTTTTTT. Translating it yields CASSDGESNEKLFF.

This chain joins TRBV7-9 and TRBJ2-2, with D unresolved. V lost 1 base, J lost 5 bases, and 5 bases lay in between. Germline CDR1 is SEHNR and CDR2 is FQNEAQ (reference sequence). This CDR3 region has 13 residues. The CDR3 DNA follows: TGTGCCAGCAGCTTAGTGACGACCGGGGAGCTGTTTTTT. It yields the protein CASSLVTTGELFF.

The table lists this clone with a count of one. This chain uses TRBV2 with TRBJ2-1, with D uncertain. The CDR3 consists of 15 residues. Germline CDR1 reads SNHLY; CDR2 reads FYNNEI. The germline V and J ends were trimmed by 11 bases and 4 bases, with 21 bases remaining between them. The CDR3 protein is CASSRGPPEYNEQFF. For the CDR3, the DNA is TGTGCCTCAAGCCGAGGACCTCCAGAATACAATGAGCAGTTCTTC.

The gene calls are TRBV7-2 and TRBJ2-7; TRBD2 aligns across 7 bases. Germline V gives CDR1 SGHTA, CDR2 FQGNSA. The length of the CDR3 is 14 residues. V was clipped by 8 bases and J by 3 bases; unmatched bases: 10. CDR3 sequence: CASSFQRGDYEQYF. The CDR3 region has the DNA TGTGCCAGCTCGTTCCAGCGGGGAGACTACGAGCAGTACTTC.

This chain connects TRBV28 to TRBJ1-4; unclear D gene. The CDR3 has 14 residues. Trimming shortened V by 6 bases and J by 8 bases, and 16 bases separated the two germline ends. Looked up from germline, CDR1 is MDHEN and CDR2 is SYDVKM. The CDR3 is CASSPDGRREKLFF. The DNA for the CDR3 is TGTGCCAGCAGCCCCGACGGCAGGCGGGAAAAACTGTTTTTT. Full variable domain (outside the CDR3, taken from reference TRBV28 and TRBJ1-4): DVKVTQSSRYLVKRTGEKVFLECVQDMDHENMFWYRQDPGLGLRLIYFSYDVKMKEKGDIPEGYSVSREKKERFSLILESASTNQTSMYLCASSPDGRREKLFFGSGTQLSVL.

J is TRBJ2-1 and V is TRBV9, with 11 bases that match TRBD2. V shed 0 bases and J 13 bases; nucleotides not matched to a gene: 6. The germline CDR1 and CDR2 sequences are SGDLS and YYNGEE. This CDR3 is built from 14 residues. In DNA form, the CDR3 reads TGTGCCAGCAGCGTAGTTCTAGCGGGGGGAAAACAGTTCTTC. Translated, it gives CASSVVLAGGKQFF.

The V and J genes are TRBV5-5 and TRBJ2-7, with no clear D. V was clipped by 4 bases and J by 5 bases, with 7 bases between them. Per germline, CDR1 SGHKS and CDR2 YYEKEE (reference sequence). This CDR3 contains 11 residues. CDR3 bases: TGTGCCAGCAGCCCCCGGGACGAGCAGTACTTC. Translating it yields CASSPRDEQYF.